A single sample gave rise to the 21 T cell receptor beta chains below, sequenced in a study of blood T cell repertoires in COVID-19. Only in-frame clones appear in the TCRdb table, and some are missing; sequencing was by immunoSEQ multiplex PCR. Of under 200,000 clones listed, more than 75% are singletons. The sample comprised peripheral blood. These receptors were collected from a man aged 35 to 55 with active or convalescent COVID-19.

The V and J genes are TRBV5-6 and TRBJ1-6; no firm D call. This CDR3 contains 13 residues. Germline lookup yields CDR1 SGHDT and CDR2 YYEEEE. V shed 1 base and J shed 7 bases, with 6 bases lying between them. CDR3 in DNA: TGTGCCAGCAGCTTGTTCGGGAATTCACCCCTCCACTTT. Protein product: CASSLFGNSPLHF.

The chain employs TRBV10-3 and TRBJ2-1; 7 nucleotides agree with TRBD2. This CDR3 has 17 amino acids. Germline CDR1 and CDR2: ENHRY and SYGVKD. J was trimmed by 8 bases and V by 0 bases; bases with no gene match: 13. The CDR3 sequence is CAISESPVWRESYEQFF. The DNA of the CDR3 is TGTGCCATCAGTGAGTCGCCGGTTTGGCGGGAGTCCTATGAGCAGTTCTTC.

The chain joins TRBV28 to TRBJ1-5; D is perhaps TRBD1 (6 bases). Trimming shortened V by 4 bases and J by 7 bases, and 17 bases separated the two germline ends. Germline V gene data show CDR1 as MDHEN and CDR2 as SYDVKM. This CDR3 is 15 amino acids long. CDR3 bases: TGTGCCAGCAGTTCGATGCAGGGGTTCGGACAGCCCCAGCATTTT. Translated, it gives CASSSMQGFGQPQHF.

The chain employs TRBV13 and TRBJ2-3; TRBD2 matches at 8 bases. CDR1 PRHDT and CDR2 FYEKMQ come from the germline V gene (reference sequence). The trim removed 0 bases at V and 2 bases at J, leaving 7 bases unmatched. This CDR3 contains 17 residues. In nucleotides, the CDR3 is TGTGCCAGCAGCTTAGGCCTTCGGCGGGGGGTCACAGATACGCAGTATTTT. It translates to CASSLGLRRGVTDTQYF.

Concerning this clone itself: The sample carries other DNA sequences with the same CDR3. The chain uses TRBV5-1 and TRBJ1-3; D unresolved. CDR3 size: 15 residues. The germline V and J ends were trimmed by 2 bases and 2 bases, with 11 bases remaining between them. Germline V lookup: CDR1 SGHRS, CDR2 YFSETQ. Here the CDR3 reads CASSLEGQAGNTIYF. CDR3 nucleotides: TGCGCCAGCAGCTTAGAGGGCCAAGCTGGAAACACCATATATTTT.

This CDR3 is CASSSLGTSGYEQYF. CDR3 bases: TGTGCCAGCAGCTCTCTAGGGACTAGCGGGTACGAGCAGTACTTC. The chain couples TRBV11-2 to TRBJ2-7; TRBD2 aligns across 12 bases. CDR1 and CDR2 (germline): SGHAT, FQNNGV. There are 15 residues in the CDR3. Unmatched junction bases numbered 5, after V lost 4 bases and J lost 4 bases.

The chain links TRBV6-5 to TRBJ1-1; D is perhaps TRBD1 (6 bases). V shed 4 bases and J shed 11 bases, with 14 bases lying between them. The germline CDR1 and CDR2 sequences are MNHEY and SVGAGI. The CDR3 has 12 amino acids. CDR3 DNA sequence: TGTGCCAGCAGTTCGTCAGGGGTCTCGGCTTTCTTT. It specifies CASSSSGVSAFF.

The chain couples TRBV7-8 to TRBJ2-5, with D unresolved. CDR1 SGHVS and CDR2 FQNEAQ come from the germline V gene. The V end lost 5 bases, the J end lost 1 base, and 11 bases lay between the germline ends. The CDR3 loop spans 14 amino acids. CDR3 residues: CASSLGAVQETQYF. CDR3 bases: TGTGCCAGCAGCCTGGGTGCGGTCCAAGAGACCCAGTACTTC.

This sequence joins TRBV5-4 and TRBJ2-7; 7 nucleotides line up with TRBD1. Trimming cost V 3 bases and J 3 bases; bases outside gene matches: 3. This CDR3 spans 13 amino acids. Germline V CDR1 and CDR2: SGHNT, YYREEE (reference sequence). The CDR3 sequence: CASSSRDSYEQYF. CDR3 in DNA: TGTGCCAGCAGCTCCCGGGACAGCTACGAGCAGTACTTC.

V usage is TRBV12-3 or TRBV12-4 and J usage is TRBJ1-1; D is uncertain. The CDR3 totals 13 residues. Trimming removed 3 bases from V and 6 bases from J, with 11 bases in between. CDR3 sequence (DNA): TGTGCCAGCAGTTTTAACCCGGACTCTGAAGCTTTCTTT. It yields the protein CASSFNPDSEAFF.

The V and J genes are TRBV3-1 (or the pseudogene TRBV3-2) and TRBJ2-2; 7 bases are a match to TRBD2. With V trimmed by 6 bases and J by 7 bases, 5 bases remained unmatched. This CDR3 has 13 amino acids. Germline CDR1 LGHDT, CDR2 YNNKEL (reference sequence). The CDR3 sequence is CASRTGGDGELFF. DNA for the CDR3: TGTGCCAGCAGAACGGGAGGAGACGGGGAGCTGTTTTTT.

V usage is TRBV7-9 and J usage is TRBJ2-1, with TRBD2 matching over 7 bases. With V trimmed by 5 bases and J by 4 bases, 11 bases remained unmatched. The CDR3 runs to 16 residues. Germline lookup yields CDR1 SEHNR and CDR2 FQNEAQ (reference sequence). This CDR3 is CASSPTRASGYNEQFF. The CDR3 DNA is TGTGCCAGCAGCCCAACGCGGGCTAGCGGATACAATGAGCAGTTCTTC. Based on the CDR3 plus reference TRBV7-9 and TRBJ2-1, the full variable domain is DTGVSQNPRHKITKRGQNVTFRCDPISEHNRLYWYRQTLGQGPEFLTYFQNEAQLEKSRLLSDRFSAERPKGSFSTLEIQRTEQGDSAMYLCASSPTRASGYNEQFFGPGTRLTVL.

This clone has more than one count but fewer than ten. V and J are TRBV19 and TRBJ1-2; D is ambiguous. The V end lost 7 bases, the J end lost 1 base, and 13 bases lay between the germline ends. There are 14 residues in the CDR3. Germline loops: CDR1 LNHDA, CDR2 SQIVND (reference sequence). The CDR3: CASTNTGVNYGYTF. For the CDR3, the DNA is TGTGCCAGTACTAATACCGGAGTTAACTATGGCTACACCTTC.

This clone was detected once. The gene calls are TRBV21-1 and TRBJ1-5; whether TRBD1, the table's D call, matches the DNA was not checked. TRBV21-1 corresponds to a pseudogene. There are 18 residues in the CDR3. CDR3 amino acids: CASSNGPRGLRSNQPQHF. As DNA, the CDR3 is TGTGCCAGCAGCAACGGCCCCAGGGGGCTGAGGAGCAATCAGCCCCAGCATTTT.

V is TRBV25-1 and J is TRBJ1-4; the D gene is possibly TRBD1 (6 bases). Looked up from germline, CDR1 is MGHDK and CDR2 is SYGVNS. Trimming stripped 4 bases from V and 0 bases from J, with 12 bases between. CDR3 length: 16 residues. CDR3 nucleotide sequence: TGTGCCAGCAGTGTTGGACAGTCTGCAACTAATGAAAAACTGTTTTTT. Its translation is CASSVGQSATNEKLFF.

V is TRBV29-1 and J is TRBJ1-1; 8 nucleotides align to TRBD1. The CDR3 length is 14 residues. V lost 7 bases, J lost 0 bases, and 7 bases stayed unmatched. Per germline, CDR1 SQVTM and CDR2 ANQGSEA. CDR3 sequence reads: CSAGGQGMNTEAFF. In DNA form, the CDR3 reads TGCAGCGCTGGAGGACAGGGAATGAACACTGAAGCTTTCTTT.

The chain couples TRBV29-1 to TRBJ1-2, with a tentative D call TRBD1 (5 bases). The CDR3 is made up of 14 amino acids. Looked up from germline, CDR1 is SQVTM and CDR2 is ANQGSEA. V was pared by 7 bases and J by 6 bases, with 21 bases between. The CDR3, as DNA: TGCAGCGGGGATCTTCAGGGCCCCTCTAATGGCTACACCTTC. Encoded protein: CSGDLQGPSNGYTF. Filled out from reference TRBV29-1 and TRBJ1-2, the complete variable domain reads SAVISQKPSRDICQRGTSLTIQCQVDSQVTMMFWYRQQPGQSLTLIATANQGSEATYESGFVIDKFPISRPNLTFSTLTVSNMSPEDSSIYLCSGDLQGPSNGYTFGSGTRLTVV.

The chain links TRBV21-1 to TRBJ1-3. TRBV21-1 is a listed pseudogene. The CDR3 spans 11 residues. The CDR3 DNA reads as TGTGCCAGCACCCGAGTATACACCATATATTTT. This translates into CASTRVYTIYF.

The chain uses TRBV6-2 or TRBV6-3 and TRBJ1-2, with 9 nucleotides matching TRBD1. The CDR3 extends over 15 amino acids. From germline, CDR1 is MNHEY and CDR2 SVGEGT. The V segment lost 1 base and the J segment 5 bases; nucleotides outside the gene matches: 5. CDR3 protein: CASSYLGQGRYGYTF. The CDR3 nucleotides are TGTGCCAGCAGTTACTTGGGACAGGGCCGGTATGGCTACACCTTC.

The gene calls are TRBV5-3 and TRBJ1-2, with no clear D. TRBV5-3 is treated as an ORF (open reading frame) with a function not yet certain. Trimming took 4 bases from V and 12 from J, leaving 31 bases between them. The CDR3 runs to 17 residues. The CDR3 protein is CARSPSFGVNRGDADTF. CDR3 nucleotide sequence: TGTGCCAGAAGCCCCTCCTTTGGTGTAAATCGCGGGGATGCTGACACCTTC.

V usage is TRBV5-6 and J usage is TRBJ1-4; D gene ambiguous. V was pared by 0 bases and J by 8 bases, with 11 bases between. The CDR3 consists of 14 residues. CDR1 and CDR2 (germline): SGHDT, YYEEEE. CDR3 residues: CASSLAGNPEKLFF. CDR3 nucleotide sequence: TGTGCCAGCAGCTTGGCAGGCAATCCCGAAAAACTGTTTTTT.